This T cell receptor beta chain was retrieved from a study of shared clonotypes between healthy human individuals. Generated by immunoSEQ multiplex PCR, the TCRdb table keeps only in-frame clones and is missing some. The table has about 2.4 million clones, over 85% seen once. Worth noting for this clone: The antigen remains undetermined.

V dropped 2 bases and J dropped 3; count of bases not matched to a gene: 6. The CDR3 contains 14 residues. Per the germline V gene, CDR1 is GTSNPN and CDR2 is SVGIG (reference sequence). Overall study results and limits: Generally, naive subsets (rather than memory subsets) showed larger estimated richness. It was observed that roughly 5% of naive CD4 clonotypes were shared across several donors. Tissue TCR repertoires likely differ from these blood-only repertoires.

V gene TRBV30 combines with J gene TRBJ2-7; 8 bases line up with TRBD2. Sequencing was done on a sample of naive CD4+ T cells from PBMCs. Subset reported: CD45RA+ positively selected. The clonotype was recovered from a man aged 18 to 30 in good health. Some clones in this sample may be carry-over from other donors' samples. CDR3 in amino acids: CAWSSQRGSYEQYF. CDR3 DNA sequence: TGTGCCTGGAGTTCTCAGCGGGGGAGCTACGAGCAGTACTTC.